This TCR beta chain originates from a study of T cells in Graves' hyperthyroidism and ophthalmopathy (dated 2019 in TCRdb). With respect to the entire study: Peripheral blood samples were taken at initial diagnosis, before any treatment was given. To identify distinguishing TCR V-J signatures, a discovery cohort of 90 to 100 patients was used, comprising under 45 with Graves' ophthalmopathy and approximately 57 with stable Graves' hyperthyroidism. Prospective prediction of ophthalmopathy was tested in an independent validation cohort of approximately 19 hyperthyroidism patients and around 16 patients who later progressed to ophthalmopathy. The roughly 91 discovery patients were randomly divided into training and test sets at a 7:3 ratio. The study also compared thyroid tissue and blood T-cell repertoires from five or six Graves' hyperthyroidism patients. Following sampling, methimazole starting at 30 mg daily was given to hyperthyroidism patients, and high-dose intravenous methylprednisolone was given to ophthalmopathy patients. The paper describes TCR Vbeta CDR3 sequencing of more than 120 peripheral blood samples, made up of under 50 ophthalmopathy patients, roughly 75 hyperthyroidism patients and 17 progressor patients. Broad study findings and their caveats: During validation, the model predicted progression to ophthalmopathy a median of roughly six months ahead of onset, with roughly 65% sensitivity and 72.22% specificity. Blood samples also contained most of the expanded thyroid clonotypes (frequency above 0.001), which suggests that blood repertoires may reflect thyroid immune responses. A model built on a 13 V-J signature distinguished ophthalmopathy from stable hyperthyroidism, reaching 87.88% sensitivity and around 81% specificity in cross-validation and 80%/75% in testing. Sample size was not statistically predetermined, and investigators were not blinded to group allocation.

Including cysteine and phenylalanine, the CDR3 has 13 amino acids. Solely the CDR3 DNA is kept, with 39 bases framed from the first base. For CDR1 and CDR2, the germline V gene (reference sequence) lists DFQATT and SNEGSKA. V is trimmed back by 5 bases and J by 7 bases, and the junction contains 3 bases that no gene match accounts for. The TCR beta CDR3 regions were amplified from RNA transcripts. The TCR CDR3 was subjected to a first round of RT-PCR using the HTBI primer set and the Qiagen OneStep RT-PCR kit. Libraries were constructed in a second round of multiplex PCR, after which size selection and purification were performed. The libraries were sequenced on an Illumina HiSeq2000 using paired-end 100 bp reads. As for the original processing: Raw data were processed with SOAPnuke, discarding reads with adapters, uncalled bases, mean Phred below 15, or no exact constant-primer or identifier match. COPE v1.2.5 was used to merge the high-quality paired reads, and each unique nucleotide sequence was defined as a clonotype. MiTCR v1.1 was used to align clonotypes to the IMGT TRBV, TRBD and TRBJ reference segments. Analysis was restricted to V-J combinations with a frequency above 0.0001, which covered about 99% of repertoires. The TCS score was defined as F50 (clonal expansion) divided by E x V (chaos), with BLOSUM62-based TCRdist calculated between CDR3 peptides within each V-J. Welch's t-statistics and random forest reduced around 510 V-J features to 13, which were used in a naive Bayes classifier (R e1071). TCRdb reprocessed the public reads (quality trimming at Q25 with fastp, clone calling with MiXCR) and kept in-frame beta chains. Rows are unified per CDR3 protein, each entry keeping the most common DNA and genes. The V and J calls shown here were made by TCRdb, not taken from the authors' results. The sample table contains 400,000 to 500,000 distinct CDR3 sequences; only one count was recorded for approximately 13% of them. The ten largest clones represent 4% to 6.5% of the sample.

About this clonotype: Its antigen target is currently unknown. Base qualities are not at hand, and no much larger clone is one base apart.

A patient counted as having stable Graves' hyperthyroidism if no progression to ophthalmopathy occurred over 18 months of follow-up. Hyperthyroidism patients were newly diagnosed, had a disease duration of under 2 months, and were aged 18 to 65 years. The study excluded patients with uncontrolled infections, other autoimmune diseases, pregnancy or lactation. Clinical symptoms, serum thyroxine and TRAb, thyroid ultrasound, and orbital computed tomography formed the basis for the diagnoses. PBMCs were separated from 10 ml of fresh peripheral blood using Ficoll-Paque density gradient centrifugation. Total RNA was extracted using Trizol reagent, and RNA quality was assessed on an Agilent 2100 Bioanalyzer.

The receptor comes from a woman between 18 and 30 years old with Graves' hyperthyroidism. Sequencing was carried out using blood. The sequence joins TRBV20-1 to TRBJ2-1; TRBD1 matches 12 bases in the middle. The DNA sequence follows: TGCAGTGCTGGGACAGGGGGCAAGAATGAGCAGTTCTTC. Translation gives CSAGTGGKNEQFF.